This T cell receptor beta chain was identified during a study of T cell responses to AZD1222 COVID-19 vaccine. Details on this clone: Its antigen is unknown.

Sequencing was performed with immunoSEQ multiplex PCR; in TCRdb, only in-frame clones are kept and a portion is missing. The sample has about 61,000 clones; approximately 85% are singletons. Second-dose timings of about 4 or about 12 weeks were pooled. Germline V gene sequence: CDR1 SQVTM, CDR2 ANQGSEA. This CDR3 contains 14 residues. Deletions cut 7 bases from V and 4 bases from J, with 17 bases between. Findings of the study overall: Baseline antibody screening turned up just a handful of seropositive AZD1222 recipients.

The starting material was peripheral blood, obtained 28 days after the second AZD1222 dose. The sequence derives from an adult who received the AZD1222 COVID-19 vaccine. The gene calls are TRBV29-1 and TRBJ2-1; perhaps TRBD1 as D (6 bases). As DNA, the CDR3 is TGCAGCGCCCATACCAGGGGTACTTACAATGAGCAGTTCTTC. This gives the protein CSAHTRGTYNEQFF.